This T cell receptor beta chain emerged from a study of tumor and adjacent non-tumor tissue in lung cancer. Whole-study context: Samples averaged roughly 4.3 million productive TCRbeta reads each.

The germline V gene encodes CDR1 LNHDA and CDR2 SQIVND (reference sequence). The CDR3 sequence is 13 residues long. The library came from three nested PCR rounds adapted from ARM-PCR protocols. TCRdb used MiXCR to reprocess the multiplex PCR reads, holding one entry per CDR3 protein. The sample contains under 150,000 distinct CDR3 sequences, around two thirds of which appear only once. For this clonotype: Its antigen is not known. A much larger clone differs from this one at a single base, so this may be a read error.

The study, taken as a whole, reports: In normal lung, the top 100 clones were significantly more dominant than in tumor.

The template was RNA from unsorted bulk tissue. Donors were chemotherapy-naive, newly diagnosed lung cancer surgical patients in China, August–late 2014. The chain carries TRBV19 and TRBJ2-3; possible D gene TRBD1, 5 bases. Sequencing used lung tumor tissue. The clonotype was recovered from a man aged 60 to 75 with small cell lung cancer. The CDR3 DNA reads TGTGCCAGTAGTTTTGACAGCGAGGATACGCGGTATTTT. Its translation is CASSFDSEDTRYF. Combining the CDR3 with reference TRBV19 and TRBJ2-3 gives the whole variable domain DGGITQSPKYLFRKEGQNVTLSCEQNLNHDAMYWYRQDPGQGLRLIYYSQIVNDFQKGDIAEGYSVSREKKESFPLTVTSAQKNPTAFYLCASSFDSEDTRYFGPGTRLTVL.